This TCR beta chain was captured by sequencing in a study of blood T cell repertoires in COVID-19. TCRdb's copy holds only in-frame clones and misses some; the assay was immunoSEQ multiplex PCR. The sample contains over 250,000 clones, about nine tenths of which appear only once. Germline CDR1 is SGHTA and CDR2 is FQGNSA. Trimming removed 5 bases from V and 9 bases from J; junction bases left unmatched: 17. The CDR3 runs to 17 residues. Living in about two dozen US areas, the participants were between about 18 and 90 years of age. Donors were grouped by their self-reported clinical history. Sequenced: PBMCs or T cells enriched from blood (not recorded which). The V gene is TRBV7-2, the J gene TRBJ2-1; 9 bases are a match to TRBD2. The TCR originated in a woman in her twenties or thirties who had recovered from COVID-19. The CDR3 coding sequence is TGTGCCAGCAGCCGTCTTGGCGGGAGGGCCATGCGTACTGAGCAGTTCTTC. This sequence encodes CASSRLGGRAMRTEQFF.